One and the same sample provided the 2 T cell receptor beta chains below, sequenced in a study of technical replicates of blood from a few donors. Generated by immunoSEQ multiplex PCR, the TCRdb table keeps only in-frame clones and is missing some. Here the sample spans some 64,000 clones, more than 95% being singletons. What was sequenced was T cells isolated from PBMCs. Receptors originate from a human donor in good health.

This clone came up once. The chain joins TRBV6-5 to TRBJ1-1; D is ambiguous. Trimming took 5 bases from V and 1 from J, leaving 11 bases between them. This CDR3 region has 14 residues. Germline assignment: CDR1 MNHEY and CDR2 SVGAGI. The CDR3 DNA is TGTGCCAGCAGTACCCATCAGCGGAACACTGAAGCTTTCTTT. Encoded protein: CASSTHQRNTEAFF.

This clone was observed a handful of times. This chain joins TRBV6-5 and TRBJ1-1; D possibly corresponds to TRBD1 (5 bases). The CDR3 contains 13 residues. Per germline, CDR1 MNHEY and CDR2 SVGAGI. Trimming stripped 2 bases from V and 10 bases from J, with 14 bases between. CDR3 DNA: TGTGCCAGCAGTTACCGGTCAGGGTTCGGAGCTTTCTTT. Translating gives CASSYRSGFGAFF.